Following are 2 T cell receptor beta chains from one sample sequenced in a study of B cell selection in AIRE deficiency. Profiled with immunoSEQ multiplex PCR; TCRdb holds only in-frame clones, not every one. The sample carries about 23,000 clones, 97% recorded once. Sorting defined conventional CD4 T cells as CD4+CD127+. Material for sequencing was conventional CD4+ T cells sorted from PBMCs. These TCRs come from a human donor with AIRE deficiency.

The chain recombines TRBV19 with TRBJ2-2, with D uncertain. Trimming took 6 bases from V and 5 from J, leaving 19 bases between them. Per germline, CDR1 LNHDA and CDR2 SQIVND (reference sequence). The CDR3 runs to 16 residues. In nucleotides, the CDR3 is TGTGCCAGTAGCACCAGATTTTGGCAGACAACCGGGGAGCTGTTTTTT. Its translation is CASSTRFWQTTGELFF.

The CDR3 loop reads CASSPTSGSTDTQYF. The CDR3 bases are TGTGCCAGCAGCCCGACTAGCGGCAGCACAGATACGCAGTATTTT. The chain has TRBV5-4 and TRBJ2-3; TRBD2 agrees at 9 bases. The CDR3 runs to 15 residues. Trimming took 4 bases from V and 0 from J; bases not matched to a gene: 3. Germline V CDR1 and CDR2: SGHNT, YYREEE (reference sequence).